This is a list of T cell receptor beta chains from one sample in a study of T cell responses to AZD1222 COVID-19 vaccine. Here immunoSEQ multiplex PCR was the method, and the copy in TCRdb shows in-frame clones only, minus some. The data show 150,000 or so clones, with about nine tenths seen just once and roughly 4.7% held by the top ten. The sequencing used peripheral blood, collected on day 0 of AZD1222 vaccination. These TCRs come from an adult in good health. Both conserved end residues are part of each CDR3. A D gene is named only where the DNA matches it firmly. Rows may omit the clone size; those that give it use once, few, many or a size class.

J gene	V gene	clone size	D gene	CDR3 protein	CDR3 DNA
TRBJ1-1	TRBV5-5	NA	NA	CASSSRPRGDTEAFF	TGTGCCAGCAGCTCGAGGCCGCGCGGTGACACTGAAGCTTTCTTT
TRBJ1-5	TRBV2	NA	TRBD1	CASSTQGPNQPQHF	TGTGCCAGCAGCACACAGGGGCCTAATCAGCCCCAGCATTTT
TRBJ2-7	TRBV27	NA	NA	CASSLRRESYEQYF	TGTGCCAGCAGTCTCCGAAGGGAAAGCTACGAGCAGTACTTC
TRBJ1-6	TRBV11-2	few	NA	CASRGGQSNSPLHF	TGTGCCAGCAGGGGGGGCCAGAGCAATTCACCCCTCCACTTT
TRBJ2-3	TRBV5-1	NA	TRBD2	CASSLFLAGSTDTQYF	TGCGCCAGCAGCTTGTTTCTAGCGGGGAGCACAGATACGCAGTATTTT
TRBJ1-4	TRBV25-1	NA	NA	CASSEWGENEKLFF	TGTGCCAGCAGTGAATGGGGGGAGAATGAAAAACTGTTTTTT
TRBJ2-3	TRBV6-6	NA	NA	CASALIGSDTQYF	TGTGCCAGTGCCTTAATTGGGTCAGATACGCAGTATTTT
TRBJ1-5	TRBV19	NA	TRBD1	CASSLDRGGNQPQHF	TGTGCCAGTAGTCTCGACAGGGGGGGCAATCAGCCCCAGCATTTT
TRBJ1-4	TRBV28	NA	NA	CASRGAGANEKLFF	TGTGCCAGCAGGGGGGCAGGAGCTAATGAAAAACTGTTTTTT
TRBJ2-2	TRBV6-2/TRBV6-3	NA	NA	CASSYPSLAIKRGELFF	TGTGCCAGCAGTTACCCATCTCTAGCGATTAAACGCGGGGAGCTGTTTTTT
TRBJ2-1	TRBV19	few	TRBD2	CASSPVPGLANNEQFF	TGTGCCAGTAGTCCCGTCCCGGGACTAGCGAACAATGAGCAGTTCTTC